Below are 14 T cell receptor beta chains sequenced from a single sample in a study of beta chain features in type 1 diabetes (dated by TCRdb to between 2017 and 2018). The full study reports these points: Type 1 diabetes patients showed a moderate but significant shortening of TCRB CDR3 length in all four CD4+ subsets.

Receptors were amplified or captured by the immunoSEQ multiplex PCR assay. The entire amount of isolated RNA was reverse transcribed using the High Capacity cDNA Reverse Transcription Kit, so the sequenced TCRB transcripts were expressed ones. The table was pulled from immuneACCESS by TCRdb, which kept in-frame rearrangements only. Such tables lose some clones; where checked, under half of the loss comes from unresolved V genes, and the rest has no known cause. Within this sample are 550,000 to 850,000 clones, with roughly 13% of them counted one time only. The ten most abundant clones make up roughly 0.022% of the sample. These receptors have no identified antigens. Sequencing was carried out using naive CD4+ T cells from blood. The sample's cell subset or site label, decoded: true naive CD4+ T cells. These receptor sequences come from a man aged 18 to 29 with type 1 diabetes.

This clone was seen only a few times. The chain carries TRBV30 and TRBJ1-5; D uncertain. Per germline, CDR1 GTSNPN and CDR2 SVGIG (reference sequence). CDR3 length: 14 amino acids. The V end was cut by 8 bases, the J end by 2 bases, with 16 bases between. The CDR3 DNA follows: TGTGCCGCCTCTGGGCGCCGGGGCAATCAGCCCCAGCATTTT. Protein: CAASGRRGNQPQHF.

V is TRBV30 and J is TRBJ2-4; D remains ambiguous. Trimming left V 5 bases short and J 2 bases short, with 7 bases between. Germline-derived CDR1 and CDR2 are GTSNPN and SVGIG (reference sequence). The CDR3 runs to 12 residues. CDR3 in amino acids: CAWGVPKNIQYF. CDR3 sequence (DNA): TGTGCCTGGGGGGTACCCAAAAACATTCAGTACTTC.

This clone has more than one count but fewer than ten. V and J are TRBV6-5 and TRBJ1-2; D possibly corresponds to TRBD1 (5 bases). Between the trimmed V and J ends, which lost 6 bases and 5 bases, there was a span of 13 bases. Germline CDR1 reads MNHEY; CDR2 reads SVGAGI. The CDR3 is 13 residues long. The DNA for the CDR3 is TGTGCCAGCAGCCAGGGACTATTGTATGGCTACACCTTC. Translating it yields CASSQGLLYGYTF.

This clone was counted a few times. This chain uses TRBV25-1 with TRBJ2-2; 7 bases are shared with TRBD1. The length of the CDR3 is 18 residues. V was pared by 6 bases and J by 5 bases, with 18 bases of the junction left unmatched. The germline CDR1 and CDR2 sequences are MGHDK and SYGVNS. CDR3 DNA sequence: TGTGCCAGCAGCGTTGTAGTAGGGCAGGGGGTTTCTACCGGGGAGCTGTTTTTT. Translation gives CASSVVVGQGVSTGELFF.

The sample holds a few counts of this clone. The J gene is TRBJ1-2, the V gene TRBV28; the D is unclear. V was clipped by 3 bases and J by 5 bases, with 7 bases between them. The germline V gene has CDR1 MDHEN and CDR2 SYDVKM. The CDR3 sequence is 12 residues long. The CDR3 here is CASSFRLYGYTF. Written as DNA, the CDR3 is TGTGCCAGCAGTTTTAGGCTGTATGGCTACACCTTC.

This clone has more than one count but fewer than ten. V and J are TRBV6-5 and TRBJ2-6, with D possibly being TRBD1 (5 bases). The germline V gene has CDR1 MNHEY and CDR2 SVGAGI. The length of the CDR3 is 15 residues. Trimming pared 5 bases from V and 1 base from J, leaving 9 bases between. Here the CDR3 DNA reads TGTGCCAGCAGTACATACAGGTCTGGGGCCAACGTCCTGACTTTC. Translated, it gives CASSTYRSGANVLTF.

The sample holds a few counts of this clone. The gene calls are TRBV10-3 and TRBJ2-5, with D possibly TRBD1 on 5 matching bases. CDR3 length: 13 amino acids. Trimming cost V 6 bases and J 2 bases, with 10 bases left between them. Germline CDR1 reads ENHRY; CDR2 reads SYGVKD. Here the CDR3 reads CAIRMTEQETQYF. The CDR3 DNA is TGTGCCATCAGGATGACAGAGCAAGAGACCCAGTACTTC.

The gene calls are TRBV28 and TRBJ2-7; D call uncertain. V was clipped by 3 bases and J by 3 bases, with 18 bases between them. The CDR3 length is 16 residues. Germline CDR1 is MDHEN and CDR2 is SYDVKM. The CDR3 DNA reads TGTGCCAGCAGTTTTGATCAGGTGGTGTTGGGCTACGAGCAGTACTTC. This sequence encodes CASSFDQVVLGYEQYF.

This rearrangement joins TRBV12-5 to TRBJ1-5, with D tentatively TRBD1 (5 bases). The CDR3 loop spans 16 amino acids. The V end was cut by 0 bases, the J end by 7 bases, with 16 bases between. Germline loops: CDR1 LGHNT, CDR2 FRNRAP. The CDR3 is CASGLVVGANTQPQHF. In DNA, the CDR3 is TGTGCTAGTGGTTTGGTAGTAGGGGCCAATACACAGCCCCAGCATTTT.

This chain connects TRBV2 to TRBJ2-2, with 12 nucleotides matching TRBD2. The CDR3 extends over 17 amino acids. Trimming took 7 bases from V and 3 from J; bases not matched to a gene: 9. The V gene's germline CDR1 is SNHLY and CDR2 FYNNEI. CDR3 amino acids: CASNEGGLAGYTGELFF. The DNA of the CDR3 is TGTGCCAGCAACGAGGGTGGACTAGCGGGGTACACCGGGGAGCTGTTTTTT.

This clone came up a few times. This sequence joins TRBV5-4 and TRBJ1-2; no reliable D call. The CDR3 extends over 13 amino acids. Germline assignment: CDR1 SGHNT and CDR2 YYREEE (reference sequence). With 4 bases removed from V and 7 bases from J, the gap between germline ends came to 14 bases. CDR3 residues: CASSRQASGGYTF. The CDR3 DNA reads as TGTGCCAGCAGCCGGCAGGCGTCTGGTGGCTACACCTTC.

This clone was observed a handful of times. The chain couples TRBV4-1 to TRBJ2-7, with a tentative D call TRBD2 (7 bases). V lost 3 bases to trimming and J lost 3 bases, with 18 bases between them. CDR1 and CDR2 (germline): MGHRA, YSYEKL. This CDR3 comprises 16 residues. The CDR3 loop is CASSQEHTRGGYEQYF. CDR3 in DNA: TGCGCCAGCAGCCAGGAACACACAAGGGGGGGCTACGAGCAGTACTTC.

This clone appeared a few times. The rearrangement links TRBV15 to TRBJ2-7, with a possible D match to TRBD1 (5 bases). CDR1 LNHNV and CDR2 YYDKDF come from the germline V gene (reference sequence). The CDR3 has 15 amino acids. With 3 bases removed from V and 5 bases from J, the gap between germline ends came to 17 bases. CDR3 coding DNA: TGTGCCACCAGCAGGGAGAGACAGAATCTGGACGAGCAGTACTTC. Protein sequence: CATSRERQNLDEQYF. Full variable domain (missing parts from reference TRBV15 and TRBJ2-7): DAMVIQNPRYQVTQFGKPVTLSCSQTLNHNVMYWYQQKSSQAPKLLFHYYDKDFNNEADTPDNFQSRRPNTSFCFLDIRSPGLGDTAMYLCATSRERQNLDEQYFGPGTRLTVT.

This chain connects TRBV4-2 to TRBJ2-1; either TRBD1 or TRBD2 may supply D (5 bases each). The V gene lost 0 bases and the J gene lost 4 bases, with 13 bases spanning the gap. The CDR3 runs to 16 residues. CDR1 LGHNA and CDR2 YNFKEQ come from the germline V gene. The CDR3 nucleotides are TGTGCCAGCAGCCAAGATCTTTATGAGGGGTACAATGAGCAGTTCTTC. It translates to CASSQDLYEGYNEQFF.